These 32 T cell receptor beta chains originate from one sample sequenced in a study of cytomegalovirus exposure and HLA in healthy donors. Sequencing was performed with immunoSEQ multiplex PCR; in TCRdb, only in-frame clones are kept and a portion is missing. The sample records tens of thousands of clones, 90% to 95% being singletons. Sequencing input: PBMCs. These receptors originate from a man in his late teens or twenties in good health and CMV-seronegative.

The chain has TRBV25-1 and TRBJ2-6; D perhaps matches TRBD2 (5 bases). The V end was cut by 1 base, the J end by 8 bases, with 15 bases between. The CDR3 covers 16 residues. CDR1 is MGHDK and CDR2 is SYGVNS in the germline V gene. The CDR3 reads CASSESGTFRTNVLTF. The CDR3 nucleotides are TGTGCCAGCAGTGAATCGGGAACATTTAGAACCAACGTCCTGACTTTC.

This sequence joins TRBV4-1 and TRBJ1-5; D remains unclear. Germline loops: CDR1 MGHRA, CDR2 YSYEKL. V lost 4 bases and J 6 bases, leaving 22 bases between the germline ends. The CDR3 is 17 amino acids. The CDR3 nucleotides are TGCGCCAGCAGCCGCACCAGCTTAGACGGGATGGGTCAGCCCCAGCATTTT. It is translated as CASSRTSLDGMGQPQHF.

Here the CDR3 DNA reads TGTGCCAGCAGCTTAGAAGGACTAAATTACAATGAGCAGTTCTTC. This sequence encodes CASSLEGLNYNEQFF. J is TRBJ2-1 and V is TRBV11-2, with D possibly matching TRBD2 (6 bases). Germline-derived CDR1 and CDR2 are SGHAT and FQNNGV. This CDR3 has 15 residues. V was trimmed by 0 bases and J by 4 bases, leaving 10 bases between them.

The rearrangement uses TRBV19 and TRBJ2-1; 10 positions match TRBD1. Germline V gene data show CDR1 as LNHDA and CDR2 as SQIVND (reference sequence). With 7 bases clipped from V and 9 bases from J, the junction kept 12 bases outside the gene matches. The CDR3 covers 15 residues. Here the CDR3 DNA reads TGTGCCAGTACTCTCTTGGGGACAGGGGTGGGTGAGCAGTTCTTC. Residues: CASTLLGTGVGEQFF. The whole variable domain, remainder taken from reference TRBV19 and TRBJ2-1, is DGGITQSPKYLFRKEGQNVTLSCEQNLNHDAMYWYRQDPGQGLRLIYYSQIVNDFQKGDIAEGYSVSREKKESFPLTVTSAQKNPTAFYLCASTLLGTGVGEQFFGPGTRLTVL.

The chain carries TRBV7-2 and TRBJ2-7, with TRBD2 matching over 15 bases. V shed 0 bases and J 2 bases; nucleotides not matched to a gene: 5. CDR3 length equals 18 residues. Germline CDR1 and CDR2: SGHTA and FQGNSA. The CDR3 region has the DNA TGTGCCAGCAGCTTAGCGGGACTAGCGGGAGGCCTACCCTACGAGCAGTACTTC. Its protein product is CASSLAGLAGGLPYEQYF.

The chain is built from TRBV11-2 and TRBJ2-1, with TRBD2 matching 7 bases. V shed 2 bases, J shed 0 bases, and the junction held 7 bases outside the gene matches. Per the germline V gene, CDR1 is SGHAT and CDR2 is FQNNGV. The CDR3 length is 17 residues. Here the CDR3 reads CASSLMAGAYSYNEQFF. The CDR3 nucleotides read TGTGCCAGCAGCTTAATGGCGGGAGCTTACTCCTACAATGAGCAGTTCTTC.

V usage is TRBV5-4 and J usage is TRBJ2-2; TRBD1 matches at 11 bases. The CDR3 length is 15 residues. Germline loops: CDR1 SGHNT, CDR2 YYREEE (reference sequence). V lost 4 bases to trimming and J lost 7 bases; unmatched junction nucleotides: 6. CDR3 nucleotide sequence: TGTGCCAGCAGCCCCGGACAGGGGGCGGGCGGGGAGCTGTTTTTT. This sequence encodes CASSPGQGAGGELFF.

The chain couples TRBV6-5 to TRBJ1-1; D uncertain. This CDR3 comprises 12 residues. Per germline, CDR1 MNHEY and CDR2 SVGAGI. Trimming took off 6 bases at V and 1 base at J, with 6 bases between the two ends. Written as DNA, the CDR3 is TGTGCCAGCAGCAACAAGAACACTGAAGCTTTCTTT. Translation: CASSNKNTEAFF.

The chain combines TRBV19 with TRBJ2-1; tentatively, D is TRBD2 (5 bases). Trimming cost V 6 bases and J 6 bases, with 15 bases left between them. The CDR3 runs to 14 residues. Germline CDR1 and CDR2: LNHDA and SQIVND (reference sequence). In nucleotides, the CDR3 is TGTGCCAGTAGCCAAGGACTTACGGCCAATGAGCAGTTCTTC. Amino acid sequence: CASSQGLTANEQFF.

This clone was detected once. This sequence joins TRBV4-3 and TRBJ2-5, with D perhaps TRBD1 (6 bases). The CDR3 is made up of 15 amino acids. With 0 bases removed from V and 2 bases from J, the gap between germline ends came to 10 bases. CDR1 and CDR2 (germline): LGHNA, YSLEER. CDR3 DNA: TGCGCCAGCAGCCAAGATGGGGGCAGACAAGAGACCCAGTACTTC. Protein: CASSQDGGRQETQYF.

This clone was detected only once. The CDR3 protein is CAWSVGFYEQYF. The CDR3 DNA is TGTGCCTGGAGCGTCGGTTTCTACGAGCAGTACTTC. V and J are TRBV30 and TRBJ2-7; D gene uncertain. The ends were cut back, 3 bases at V and 3 bases at J, with 9 bases in the middle. Germline CDR1 GTSNPN, CDR2 SVGIG (reference sequence). The CDR3 totals 12 residues.

This chain connects TRBV30 to TRBJ1-6; 7 bases are a match to TRBD1. V trimming: 6 bases; J trimming: 10 bases; junction bases outside the gene matches: 9. Germline V gene sequence: CDR1 GTSNPN, CDR2 SVGIG (reference sequence). This CDR3 comprises 13 residues. The CDR3 DNA reads as TGTGCCTGTGGGACAGAGCCCCAATCACCCCTCCACTTT. Protein: CACGTEPQSPLHF.

The CDR3 DNA sequence: TGCGCCAGCAGCTTGAGGGCGGGGAACACTGAAGCTTTCTTT. Its protein is CASSLRAGNTEAFF. The V and J genes are TRBV5-1 and TRBJ1-1; D uncertain. The germline V gene has CDR1 SGHRS and CDR2 YFSETQ. V lost 1 base, J lost 1 base, and 8 bases lay in between. CDR3 length: 14 residues.

This clone was counted once. This chain uses TRBV6-5 with TRBJ1-1; possible D gene TRBD1, 6 bases. The germline V gene has CDR1 MNHEY and CDR2 SVGAGI. The CDR3 covers 13 residues. Trimming took off 2 bases at V and 6 bases at J, with 10 bases between the two ends. Here the CDR3 reads CASSYTQGSEAFF. DNA of the CDR3: TGTGCCAGCAGTTACACCCAGGGGTCTGAAGCTTTCTTT.

The chain is built from TRBV11-1 and TRBJ1-1; D uncertain. This CDR3 has 15 residues. The V gene's germline CDR1 is SGHAT and CDR2 FQDESV (reference sequence). With 1 base removed from V and 0 bases from J, the gap between germline ends came to 9 bases. The CDR3 spells CASSLGRVLNTEAFF. In nucleotides, the CDR3 is TGTGCCAGCAGCTTAGGACGGGTCTTGAACACTGAAGCTTTCTTT. The complete variable domain, with remaining parts taken from reference TRBV11-1 and TRBJ1-1, reads EAEVAQSPRYKITEKSQAVAFWCDPISGHATLYWYRQILGQGPELLVQFQDESVVDDSQLPKDRFSAERLKGVDSTLKIQPAELGDSAMYLCASSLGRVLNTEAFFGQGTRLTVV.

The J gene is TRBJ2-7, the V gene TRBV25-1; 12 nucleotides agree with TRBD2. V was clipped by 5 bases and J by 6 bases; unmatched bases: 8. Looked up from germline, CDR1 is MGHDK and CDR2 is SYGVNS. The CDR3 contains 15 residues. This CDR3 is CASSRLAGESSEQYF. The CDR3 nucleotides are TGTGCCAGCAGTCGACTAGCGGGAGAGTCGAGCGAGCAGTACTTC.

The chain employs TRBV18 and TRBJ2-1; 8 bases align to TRBD1. CDR3 length: 13 amino acids. With 3 bases clipped from V and 10 bases from J, the junction kept 5 bases outside the gene matches. The germline gives CDR1 KGHSH, CDR2 LQKENI. The CDR3 sequence: CASSPGQGNEQFF. CDR3 in DNA: TGTGCCAGCTCACCCGGACAGGGTAACGAGCAGTTCTTC.

This chain connects TRBV4-3 to TRBJ1-2; 11 bases map to TRBD1. Germline CDR1 is LGHNA and CDR2 is YSLEER. Trimming cost V 4 bases and J 2 bases; bases outside gene matches: 3. The CDR3 covers 15 residues. For the CDR3, the DNA is TGCGCCAGCAGCCCCCGGGACAGGGGGAACTATGGCTACACCTTC. Its protein product is CASSPRDRGNYGYTF.

This chain uses TRBV27 with TRBJ2-2, with D possibly being TRBD2 (6 bases). Germline V gene data show CDR1 as MNHEY and CDR2 as SMNVEV (reference sequence). The CDR3 has 14 amino acids. V dropped 3 bases and J dropped 7 bases, with 12 bases sitting between them. CDR3 nucleotide sequence: TGTGCCAGCAGTTTGTACGGGACTGGCGGGGAGCTGTTTTTT. It codes for CASSLYGTGGELFF.

The chain recombines TRBV9 with TRBJ1-5; 8 bases are shared with TRBD1. Germline values: CDR1 SGDLS, CDR2 YYNGEE. Trimming took 0 bases from V and 7 from J; bases not matched to a gene: 9. This CDR3 spans 16 amino acids. The CDR3 loop is CASSVAWQGARQPQHF. The CDR3 DNA reads as TGTGCCAGCAGCGTAGCGTGGCAGGGGGCAAGACAGCCCCAGCATTTT.

V and J are TRBV4-1 and TRBJ2-7; perhaps TRBD1 as D (5 bases). Germline V gives CDR1 MGHRA, CDR2 YSYEKL. This CDR3 comprises 14 residues. The germline V and J ends were trimmed by 1 base and 2 bases, with 9 bases remaining between them. CDR3 nucleotide sequence: TGCGCCAGCAGCCAAGCGACAGCCCCCTACGAGCAGTACTTC. It specifies CASSQATAPYEQYF.

This clone was observed once. The V and J genes are TRBV25-1 and TRBJ1-5; 7 nucleotides line up with TRBD1. Germline V CDR1 and CDR2: MGHDK, SYGVNS. This CDR3 is 16 amino acids long. Germline trimming cut 3 bases from V and 7 bases from J; bases unmatched to any gene: 12. The CDR3 spells CASSDDNRGTGQPQHF. The CDR3 coding sequence is TGTGCCAGCAGTGATGACAACAGGGGCACGGGGCAGCCCCAGCATTTT.

V usage is TRBV7-9 and J usage is TRBJ1-2; no reliable D call. CDR1 is SEHNR, CDR2 FQNEAQ, per germline (reference sequence). The CDR3 has 13 amino acids. The ends were cut back, 3 bases at V and 2 bases at J, with 7 bases in the middle. The CDR3 is CASSFSVNYGYTF. CDR3 DNA: TGTGCCAGCAGCTTTAGCGTGAACTATGGCTACACCTTC. Complete variable domain (other parts from reference TRBV7-9 and TRBJ1-2): DTGVSQNPRHKITKRGQNVTFRCDPISEHNRLYWYRQTLGQGPEFLTYFQNEAQLEKSRLLSDRFSAERPKGSFSTLEIQRTEQGDSAMYLCASSFSVNYGYTFGSGTRLTVV.

The chain employs TRBV5-1 and TRBJ2-3, with 7 bases identical to TRBD1. CDR3 length equals 15 residues. Germline V gives CDR1 SGHRS, CDR2 YFSETQ. The junction had 5 bases not matched to a gene; V was cut back by 0 bases and J by 4 bases. CDR3 residues: CASSLGQGVADTQYF. CDR3 bases: TGCGCCAGCAGCTTGGGGCAGGGGGTGGCAGATACGCAGTATTTT.

The chain is built from TRBV6-1 and TRBJ1-5, with D tentatively TRBD1 (5 bases). CDR3 length equals 15 residues. Germline CDR1 reads MNHNS; CDR2 reads SASEGT. V shed 6 bases and J shed 4 bases, with 16 bases lying between them. The DNA of the CDR3 is TGTGCCAGCAGCCCAGGAGGGGCGGGAAATCAGCCCCAGCATTTT. This gives the protein CASSPGGAGNQPQHF.

The count of this clone is one. The J gene is TRBJ1-1, the V gene TRBV6-6, with a weak D call TRBD1 (6 bases). Germline loops: CDR1 MNHNY, CDR2 SVGAGI (reference sequence). V was shortened by 5 bases and J by 7 bases, with 14 bases between the two germline ends. The CDR3 contains 13 residues. CDR3 DNA sequence: TGTGCCAGCAGTCTAGACACACAGGGTGAAGCTTTCTTT. It translates to CASSLDTQGEAFF.

With regard to this clone: A read error may account for a junction end that differs from germline. This sequence joins TRBV2 and TRBJ2-7, with a tentative D call TRBD2 (5 bases). The CDR3 consists of 13 residues. Per germline, CDR1 SNHLY and CDR2 FYNNEI. This CDR3 is CASSEDYSYEQYF. CDR3 in DNA: TGTGCCAGCAGCGAAGACTACTCCTACGAGCAGTACTTC.

This chain uses TRBV2 with TRBJ1-4, with D uncertain. Germline V gene sequence: CDR1 SNHLY, CDR2 FYNNEI. V was clipped by 1 base and J by 9 bases, with 3 bases between them. The CDR3 extends over 11 amino acids. CDR3 protein: CASSEGQKLFF. CDR3 DNA sequence: TGTGCCAGCAGTGAAGGGCAAAAACTGTTTTTT.

This clone was counted a single time. The rearrangement uses TRBV2 and TRBJ2-7; the D gene is possibly TRBD2 (5 bases). The CDR3 sequence is 14 residues long. Trimming removed 7 bases at V and 2 bases at J, with 15 bases between. Germline values: CDR1 SNHLY, CDR2 FYNNEI. The CDR3 region has the DNA TGTGCCAGCACGGGCAGGAGGACGGCCTACGAGCAGTACTTC. This sequence encodes CASTGRRTAYEQYF.

In DNA form, the CDR3 reads TGTGCCATCAGTGATACAGAGGGAAACACCATATATTTT. Encoded protein: CAISDTEGNTIYF. The V gene is TRBV10-3, the J gene TRBJ1-3; D is undetermined. Per the germline V gene, CDR1 is ENHRY and CDR2 is SYGVKD. V lost 3 bases and J lost 4, with 7 bases in between. The CDR3 covers 13 residues.

The rearrangement links TRBV5-4 to TRBJ2-1; 10 bases match TRBD2. This CDR3 is 15 amino acids long. The germline CDR1 and CDR2 sequences are SGHNT and YYREEE (reference sequence). The V and J ends lost 0 bases and 6 bases, in that order; junction bases with no gene match: 3. CDR3 coding DNA: TGTGCCAGCAGCTTGGCCGGGACTAGCGTCAATGAGCAGTTCTTC. It translates to CASSLAGTSVNEQFF.

In its sample, this clone was seen once. The V and J genes are TRBV4-3 and TRBJ2-3, with 8 positions matching TRBD2. Trimming at V came to 2 bases and at J to 5 bases, leaving 15 bases not matched to a gene. The V gene's germline CDR1 is LGHNA and CDR2 YSLEER. This CDR3 is built from 18 residues. The CDR3 nucleotides are TGCGCCAGCAGCCAATCTGACTGGGCGGGAGGACGAGAAGATACGCAGTATTTT. Protein: CASSQSDWAGGREDTQYF.